The 19 T cell receptor beta chains presented below share a single source sample, sequenced in a study of blood T cell repertoires in COVID-19. The data were produced by immunoSEQ multiplex PCR, yet TCRdb's version contains in-frame clones alone and is incomplete. Of around 270,000 clones in the sample, 65% to 85% were seen once. Material: peripheral blood. The receptors stem from a woman in her thirties or forties who had recovered from COVID-19.

This clone was detected once. In DNA form, the CDR3 reads TGCGCCAGCAGGAGGAGGGAGAGCGGCGGGGAGCTGTTTTTT. Amino acids: CASRRRESGGELFF. The V and J genes are TRBV5-1 and TRBJ2-2; possible D gene TRBD2, 6 bases. The V end lost 5 bases, the J end lost 7 bases, and 15 bases lay between the germline ends. CDR1 is SGHRS, CDR2 YFSETQ, per germline. This CDR3 is built from 14 residues.

This chain connects TRBV7-3 to TRBJ2-2, with unresolved D. Germline lookup yields CDR1 SGHTA and CDR2 FQGTGA. The V gene lost 5 bases and the J gene lost 2 bases, with 9 bases spanning the gap. This CDR3 has 14 residues. CDR3 nucleotide sequence: TGTGCCAGCAGCCTTTCGGTTAACACCGGGGAGCTGTTTTTT. Protein product: CASSLSVNTGELFF.

V and J are TRBV12-3 or TRBV12-4 and TRBJ1-4, with D tentatively TRBD1 (5 bases). The CDR3 has 12 residues. V was cut by 9 bases and J by 7 bases, with 12 bases left in between. In nucleotides, the CDR3 is TGTGCCAGTGGGACTGAGTCTGAAAAACTGTTTTTT. This codes for CASGTESEKLFF.

The chain couples TRBV7-8 to TRBJ1-6; tentatively, D is TRBD1 (6 bases). In germline, CDR1 is SGHVS, CDR2 FQNEAQ. This CDR3 is 17 amino acids long. Trimming took 3 bases from V and 6 from J, leaving 18 bases between them. The CDR3 DNA sequence: TGTGCCAGCAGCTTGGGGTCAATCATGGACAGTAATTCACCCCTCCACTTT. It yields the protein CASSLGSIMDSNSPLHF.

The gene calls are TRBV19 and TRBJ2-2; 7 positions agree with TRBD1. Germline V gene data show CDR1 as LNHDA and CDR2 as SQIVND (reference sequence). The ends lost 4 bases at V and 1 base at J; junction bases unmatched: 12. The length of the CDR3 is 18 residues. The CDR3 reads CASSRGTAPRGNTGELFF. As DNA, the CDR3 is TGTGCCAGTAGTAGAGGGACAGCCCCACGGGGGAACACCGGGGAGCTGTTTTTT.

The V gene is TRBV14, the J gene TRBJ2-1; weak D call: TRBD2 (6 bases). V was shortened by 4 bases and J by 0 bases, with 10 bases between the two germline ends. The CDR3 totals 15 residues. CDR1 is SGHDN, CDR2 FVKESK, per germline. CDR3 loop: CASSRLESSYNEQFF. The CDR3 nucleotides read TGTGCCAGCAGCCGACTAGAGAGCTCCTACAATGAGCAGTTCTTC.

The V call is TRBV2, the J call TRBJ1-2; D is unresolved. V lost 4 bases, J lost 4 bases, and 10 bases lay in between. The CDR3 runs 13 residues. CDR1 SNHLY and CDR2 FYNNEI come from the germline V gene. CDR3 protein: CASSVASGYGYTF. The CDR3 coding sequence is TGTGCCAGCAGTGTGGCAAGCGGCTATGGCTACACCTTC.

The chain joins TRBV12-3 or TRBV12-4 to TRBJ2-3; 9 positions agree with TRBD1. J was trimmed by 3 bases and V by 6 bases; bases with no gene match: 1. The CDR3 is made up of 13 amino acids. CDR3 nucleotide sequence: TGTGCCAGCAGGGACAGGGGTACAGATACGCAGTATTTT. Its protein product is CASRDRGTDTQYF.

This chain connects TRBV7-9 to TRBJ2-5; D may be TRBD2 (5 bases). Germline CDR1 and CDR2: SEHNR and FQNEAQ (reference sequence). V lost 1 base and J lost 7, with 10 bases in between. The CDR3 covers 13 residues. This chain's CDR3 is CASSLGWAGTQYF. For the CDR3, the DNA is TGTGCCAGCAGCTTAGGATGGGCGGGGACCCAGTACTTC.

This clone appeared a single time. The J gene is TRBJ1-2, the V gene TRBV29-1; D is uncertain. The CDR3 consists of 10 residues. The V gene lost 8 bases and the J gene lost 7 bases, with 11 bases spanning the gap. Germline lookup yields CDR1 SQVTM and CDR2 ANQGSEA. This CDR3 reads CSIKGGGYTF. CDR3 in DNA: TGCAGCATCAAGGGAGGTGGCTACACCTTC.

The gene calls are TRBV30 and TRBJ1-1; 7 bases line up with TRBD1. The V segment lost 1 base and the J segment 1 base; nucleotides outside the gene matches: 6. Germline values: CDR1 GTSNPN, CDR2 SVGIG (reference sequence). CDR3 length: 15 amino acids. CDR3 sequence reads: CAWSAKTGRNTEAFF. The CDR3 bases are TGTGCCTGGAGTGCCAAGACAGGGCGGAACACTGAAGCTTTCTTT. Full variable domain (missing parts from reference TRBV30 and TRBJ1-1): SQTIHQWPATLVQPVGSPLSLECTVEGTSNPNLYWYRQAAGRGLQLLFYSVGIGQISSEVPQNLSASRPQDRQFILSSKKLLLSDSGFYLCAWSAKTGRNTEAFFGQGTRLTVV.

V is TRBV7-9 and J is TRBJ1-3; the match to TRBD1 covers 7 bases. J was trimmed by 8 bases and V by 5 bases; bases with no gene match: 9. This CDR3 has 14 amino acids. Per the germline V gene, CDR1 is SEHNR and CDR2 is FQNEAQ (reference sequence). CDR3 coding DNA: TGTGCCAGCAGCCTAAGACAGGGATCAGACACCATATATTTT. Protein: CASSLRQGSDTIYF.

V and J are TRBV9 and TRBJ1-5; D remains unclear. This CDR3 is built from 13 residues. Germline-derived CDR1 and CDR2 are SGDLS and YYNGEE. V shed 3 bases and J shed 2 bases, with 6 bases lying between them. The DNA of the CDR3 is TGTGCCAGCAGCGCTACAGGCAATCAGCCCCAGCATTTT. Protein: CASSATGNQPQHF.

The genes are TRBV19 and TRBJ1-2, with a weak D call TRBD1 (6 bases). From germline, CDR1 is LNHDA and CDR2 SQIVND (reference sequence). The V gene lost 3 bases and the J gene lost 3 bases, with 11 bases spanning the gap. The CDR3 is 14 residues long. The CDR3 sequence is CASSMAGGDYGYTF. DNA for the CDR3: TGTGCCAGTAGTATGGCGGGGGGCGACTATGGCTACACCTTC.

V is TRBV2 and J is TRBJ1-5, with no clear D. CDR1 SNHLY and CDR2 FYNNEI come from the germline V gene. The CDR3 has 16 residues. The V gene lost 5 bases and the J gene lost 2 bases, with 16 bases spanning the gap. The CDR3 protein is CASSRETPQGNQPQHF. The CDR3 coding sequence is TGTGCCAGCAGTCGGGAGACACCCCAGGGCAATCAGCCCCAGCATTTT.

The chain carries TRBV5-1 and TRBJ2-2; D gene uncertain. Germline values: CDR1 SGHRS, CDR2 YFSETQ. The V end was cut by 0 bases, the J end by 0 bases, with 9 bases between. The CDR3 is 16 amino acids. CDR3 bases: TGCGCCAGCAGCTTGGATCCGAGAGCGAACACCGGGGAGCTGTTTTTT. It translates to CASSLDPRANTGELFF.

The V gene is TRBV11-2, the J gene TRBJ1-1, with D hard to call. In germline, CDR1 is SGHAT, CDR2 FQNNGV. The CDR3 runs 14 residues. Deletions cut 5 bases from V and 1 base from J, with 11 bases between. CDR3 loop: CASSRRGRNTEAFF. The DNA for the CDR3 is TGTGCCAGCAGCCGCCGCGGGAGGAACACTGAAGCTTTCTTT. The full variable domain, with the rest looked up from reference TRBV11-2 and TRBJ1-1, is EAGVAQSPRYKIIEKRQSVAFWCNPISGHATLYWYQQILGQGPKLLIQFQNNGVVDDSQLPKDRFSAERLKGVDSTLKIQPAKLEDSAVYLCASSRRGRNTEAFFGQGTRLTVV.

This clone was counted a few times. The V and J genes are TRBV2 and TRBJ1-5; weak D call: TRBD1 (5 bases). The CDR3 spans 15 residues. V gave up 2 bases and J gave up 0 bases, with 8 bases separating them. Per the germline V gene, CDR1 is SNHLY and CDR2 is FYNNEI. The CDR3 reads CASSESGISNQPQHF. The DNA of the CDR3 is TGTGCCAGCAGTGAATCAGGGATTAGCAATCAGCCCCAGCATTTT.

This sequence joins TRBV3-1 (or the pseudogene TRBV3-2) and TRBJ1-2; D unclear. V lost 3 bases to trimming and J lost 7 bases, with 9 bases between them. The germline gives CDR1 LGHDT, CDR2 YNNKEL (reference sequence). This CDR3 is built from 12 residues. CDR3 coding DNA: TGTGCCAGCAGCCACGGGGAAGCTGGCTACACCTTC. Its translation is CASSHGEAGYTF.